The 8 T cell receptor beta chains listed next were all sequenced from one sample in a study of blood T cells in healthy people across ages. The use of a sample-barcoded 5' primer and a J-beta primer mix characterized a second PCR of roughly 6 to 12 cycles. A single record per CDR3 protein comes from TCRdb applying MiXCR to the 5' RACE reads. The data show over 1,300,000 distinct CDR3 sequences, 59% seen once. Sequencing input: blood. These receptor sequences come from a man aged 18 to 35 in good health.

The chain combines TRBV10-3 with TRBJ2-7, with D possibly matching TRBD2 (6 bases). The V end was cut by 0 bases, the J end by 3 bases, with 9 bases between. CDR3 length: 14 residues. The germline CDR1 and CDR2 sequences are ENHRY and SYGVKD. The CDR3 is CAISESTEGYEQYF. The CDR3 DNA reads TGTGCCATCAGTGAGTCGACGGAGGGCTACGAGCAGTACTTC.

Of note for this clonotype: A much larger clone lies a single base off, so this may be a read error. The chain has TRBV2 and TRBJ2-5; 11 nucleotides match TRBD2. The CDR3 sequence is 17 residues long. V trimming: 8 bases; J trimming: 10 bases; junction bases outside the gene matches: 21. CDR1 is SNHLY and CDR2 is FYNNEI in the germline V gene. The CDR3 bases are TGTGCCAGCGCACCCACGTCGGCTAGCGGGGGGCTCCGGAACCAGTACTTC. Translation gives CASAPTSASGGLRNQYF.

J is TRBJ2-5 and V is TRBV2, with 8 bases identical to TRBD2. CDR1 and CDR2 (germline): SNHLY, FYNNEI. After removal of 6 bases from V and 2 bases from J, the junction contained 11 bases not matched to a gene. This CDR3 contains 16 residues. CDR3 sequence (DNA): TGTGCCAGCAGAGAGGGGAGCGGGGGCCTGCAAGAGACCCAGTACTTC. Encoded protein: CASREGSGGLQETQYF.

The chain is built from TRBV24-1 and TRBJ2-5; possible D gene TRBD1, 6 bases. Trimming removed 3 bases at V and 6 bases at J, with 13 bases between. CDR1 and CDR2 (germline): KGHDR, SFDVKD. CDR3 size: 14 residues. The DNA for the CDR3 is TGTGCCACCAGTGATCCAGGGGTGGCACAGACCCAGTACTTC. Translating gives CATSDPGVAQTQYF.

The genes are TRBV29-1 and TRBJ2-5; TRBD2 is a possible D gene (6 bases). Trimming took 4 bases from V and 7 from J, leaving 22 bases between them. This CDR3 region has 15 residues. Looked up from germline, CDR1 is SQVTM and CDR2 is ANQGSEA. This CDR3 reads CSVGTSWQSGGTQYF. The CDR3, as DNA: TGCAGCGTTGGAACTAGCTGGCAATCTGGCGGGACCCAGTACTTC.

V and J are TRBV13 and TRBJ2-7; 7 nucleotides align to TRBD1. CDR1 is PRHDT and CDR2 is FYEKMQ in the germline V gene (reference sequence). V was pared by 5 bases and J by 3 bases, with 10 bases of the junction left unmatched. The CDR3 totals 15 residues. CDR3 in amino acids: CASSHKQGTLYEQYF. In nucleotides, the CDR3 is TGTGCCAGCAGCCACAAACAGGGGACCCTCTACGAGCAGTACTTC. The full variable domain, with the rest looked up from reference TRBV13 and TRBJ2-7, is AAGVIQSPRHLIKEKRETATLKCYPIPRHDTVYWYQQGPGQDPQFLISFYEKMQSDKGSIPDRFSAQQFSDYHSELNMSSLELGDSALYFCASSHKQGTLYEQYFGPGTRLTVT.

This sequence joins TRBV9 and TRBJ2-1, with 14 bases lining up with TRBD2. This CDR3 region has 16 residues. Trimming removed 2 bases from V and 8 bases from J; junction bases left unmatched: 6. CDR1 SGDLS and CDR2 YYNGEE come from the germline V gene. CDR3 sequence: CASSVGTSGRADEQFF. The DNA of the CDR3 is TGTGCCAGCAGCGTCGGGACTAGCGGGAGAGCGGATGAGCAGTTCTTC.

The rearrangement links TRBV5-4 to TRBJ2-3; D might be TRBD2 (5 bases). The CDR3 is 16 amino acids. Germline-derived CDR1 and CDR2 are SGHNT and YYREEE (reference sequence). V was trimmed by 0 bases and J by 0 bases, leaving 11 bases between them. Written as DNA, the CDR3 is TGTGCCAGCAGCTTGGGAGGGCTCGCTAGCACAGATACGCAGTATTTT. Its translation: CASSLGGLASTDTQYF.